Listed below are T cell receptor beta chains from one sample, sequenced in a study of blood T cells in healthy people across ages. MiXCR, applied by TCRdb to the 5' RACE reads, yields one record per CDR3 protein. Of hundreds of thousands of distinct CDR3 sequences listed, around 40% were seen once; the top ten hold less than 25%. Sequenced sample: blood. The receptor set was obtained from a woman aged 60 to 75 in good health. Both conserved end residues are part of each CDR3. D genes are given only for firm matches. Clone size, where shown, is once, few, many, or a class for clones that have expanded.

d_gene: .; abundance: few; j_gene: TRBJ2-3; v_gene: TRBV12-3/TRBV12-4; CDR3nt: TGTGCCAGCAGTTTGGTGGGAGGAGCGGCAGATACGCAGTATTTT; CDR3aa: CASSLVGGAADTQYF
d_gene: .; abundance: .; j_gene: TRBJ2-7; v_gene: TRBV18; CDR3nt: TGTGCCAGCTCACCAGGGGACGAGCATAGCTACGAGCAGTACTTC; CDR3aa: CASSPGDEHSYEQYF
d_gene: .; abundance: .; j_gene: TRBJ2-5; v_gene: TRBV20-1; CDR3nt: TGCAGTGCTACCCCCGGGGCCGAGAGAGGGGAGACCCAGTACTTC; CDR3aa: CSATPGAERGETQYF
d_gene: .; abundance: many; j_gene: TRBJ2-3; v_gene: TRBV10-3; CDR3nt: TGTGCCATCAGCGAAGAAGATACGCAGTATTTT; CDR3aa: CAISEEDTQYF
d_gene: .; abundance: .; j_gene: TRBJ2-5; v_gene: TRBV6-2/TRBV6-3; CDR3nt: TGTGCCGGCAGTTACGCTGGGACAATCCGGGAGACCCAGTACTTC; CDR3aa: CAGSYAGTIRETQYF
d_gene: .; abundance: few; j_gene: TRBJ2-4; v_gene: TRBV4-3; CDR3nt: TGCGCCAGCAGCCAAGATGTTCATTGGGGGGCCTCCAAAAACATTCAGTACTTC; CDR3aa: CASSQDVHWGASKNIQYF
d_gene: TRBD1; abundance: .; j_gene: TRBJ2-2; v_gene: TRBV6-6; CDR3nt: TGTGCCAGCAGTTACCCCGGGACAGAGTACACCGGGGAGCTGTTTTTT; CDR3aa: CASSYPGTEYTGELFF
d_gene: .; abundance: .; j_gene: TRBJ1-1; v_gene: TRBV7-2; CDR3nt: TGTGCCAGCAGCAAATCCCGTGGGGCCCTTAGCACTGAAGCTTTCTTT; CDR3aa: CASSKSRGALSTEAFF
d_gene: .; abundance: .; j_gene: TRBJ2-1; v_gene: TRBV12-3/TRBV12-4; CDR3nt: TGTGCCAGCAGTTTCGGCGGGGTCTCCTACAATGAGCAGTTCTTC; CDR3aa: CASSFGGVSYNEQFF
d_gene: .; abundance: once; j_gene: TRBJ1-2; v_gene: TRBV13; CDR3nt: TGTGCCAGCGGCTTCAGGGAAGTGGACTATGGCTACACCTTC; CDR3aa: CASGFREVDYGYTF